Listed below are T cell receptor beta chains from one sample, sequenced in a study of blood T cell repertoires in COVID-19. TCRdb's copy holds only in-frame clones and misses some; the assay was immunoSEQ multiplex PCR. The sample includes 95,000 to 100,000 clones, almost 95% of them seen just once. Sequences were obtained from peripheral blood. These receptor sequences come from a man aged 45-60 years with active COVID-19. CDR3s include the opening cysteine and the closing phenylalanine or tryptophan. The D gene is left open where the match is weak. The size of a clone is reported for some rows only, either as once, few or many, or as a class for expanded clones.

. TRBD1 TRBJ1-1 TRBV2 TGTGCCAGCAGACGGGACAGGGGAGACACTGAAGCTTTCTTT CASRRDRGDTEAFF
. . TRBJ1-5 TRBV24-1 TGTGCCACCAGTGAGGGGGGGATGGATAGCAATCAGCCCCAGCATTTT CATSEGGMDSNQPQHF
once . TRBJ2-3 TRBV5-1 TGCGCCAGCAGCTTTCAAAGCTCGTCCACAGATACGCAGTATTTT CASSFQSSSTDTQYF
. TRBD2 TRBJ2-5 TRBV9 TGTGCCAGCAGCGCCCATTGGACTAGCGGGAGGGAGACCCAGTACTTC CASSAHWTSGRETQYF
. TRBD2 TRBJ2-5 TRBV6-5 TGTGCCAGCAGTTCCCCTAGCGGCCAAGAGACCCAGTACTTC CASSSPSGQETQYF
. . TRBJ1-1 TRBV5-5 TGTGCCAGCAGCTACGGGACACCTCAGGGGACTGAAGCTTTCTTT CASSYGTPQGTEAFF
once TRBD2 TRBJ2-7 TRBV28 TGTGCCAGCAGCCGAGCGGGGAACTCCTACGAGCAGTACTTC CASSRAGNSYEQYF
. TRBD1 TRBJ1-5 TRBV30 TGTGCCTGGAGTCTTGACAGGGGCAATCAGCCCCAGCATTTT CAWSLDRGNQPQHF
. . TRBJ2-7 TRBV28 TGTGCCAGCAGTAGAGCAGGGGCGTGGGAGCAGTACTTC CASSRAGAWEQYF
. TRBD1 TRBJ1-4 TRBV11-2 TGTGCCAGCAGCTCAAACAGGGGAATTAATGAAAAACTGTTTTTT CASSSNRGINEKLFF
once . TRBJ2-2 TRBV3-1/TRBV3-2 TGTGCCAGCAGTCGAGACTACAGGGGGCCAAGCGGGAGTTACGACACCGGGGAGCTGTTTTTT CASSRDYRGPSGSYDTGELFF
. . TRBJ1-4 TRBV2 TGTGCCAGCAATTTAGCCAGATCTAATGAAAAACTGTTTTTT CASNLARSNEKLFF
. TRBD1 TRBJ1-1 TRBV24-1 TGTGCCACCAGTGATTCGAGGGGGCTGAACACTGAAGCTTTCTTT CATSDSRGLNTEAFF
once . TRBJ2-4 TRBV6-5 TGTGCCAGCCTCCACAGGATCTTTCAGTACTTC CASLHRIFQYF
. . TRBJ1-1 TRBV28 TGTGCCAGCAGCTCCACAGCGAACACTGAAGCTTTCTTT CASSSTANTEAFF
. TRBD2 TRBJ2-3 TRBV10-3 TGTGCCATCAGTGAGTTAGCGGGAGGAAGCACAGATACGCAGTATTTT CAISELAGGSTDTQYF
. . TRBJ1-6 TRBV3-1/TRBV3-2 TGTGCCAGCAGCCAAGAACGGTTCGGAGGGGCGGGAAATTCACCCCTCCACTTT CASSQERFGGAGNSPLHF
. . TRBJ1-2 TRBV28 TGTGCCAGCAGTTCCACTAACTATGGCTACACCTTC CASSSTNYGYTF
. TRBD1 TRBJ2-7 TRBV5-6 TGTGCCAGCAGCTTGGTGGGGGACAGTCACTACGAGCAGTACTTC CASSLVGDSHYEQYF
. . TRBJ2-7 TRBV29-1 TGCAGCGTTCGCGAGGCCTACGAGCAGTACTTC CSVREAYEQYF
. . TRBJ1-2 TRBV7-3 TGTGCCAGCAGCTTAACGTCTAGAGGAGGCTACACCTTC CASSLTSRGGYTF
. . TRBJ2-1 TRBV28 TGTGCCAGCAGTTTGGGGGCGAGCTCCTACAATGAGCAGTTCTTC CASSLGASSYNEQFF
. . TRBJ2-1 TRBV18 TGTGCCAGCTCAAAACCAGATCACAATGAGCAGTTCTTC CASSKPDHNEQFF
. TRBD2 TRBJ2-4 TRBV2 TGTGCCAGCAGTGCTCTAGCGGGAGTGACCAAAAACATTCAGTACTTC CASSALAGVTKNIQYF
. TRBD1 TRBJ1-5 TRBV6-6 TGTGCCAGCAGTCCAGGGACAGGAGCGGGGTATAGCAATCAGCCCCAGCATTTT CASSPGTGAGYSNQPQHF
once TRBD2 TRBJ2-3 TRBV2 TGTGCCAGCAGGGTTACTAGCGGGAGGACAGATACGCAGTATTTT CASRVTSGRTDTQYF
. TRBD1 TRBJ1-2 TRBV6-5 TGTGCCAGCAGTAAGGGACAGTCCAACTATGGCTACACCTTC CASSKGQSNYGYTF
. TRBD1 TRBJ2-7 TRBV28 TGTGCCAGCAGTTTACGACAGGGGACGTACGAGCAGTACTTC CASSLRQGTYEQYF
. . TRBJ2-1 TRBV30 TGTGCCTGGAGTGTGGGGGGTTCGAAAAATGAGCAGTTCTTC CAWSVGGSKNEQFF
. . TRBJ1-4 TRBV18 TGTGCCAGCTCACCGTCCTCGGGGATCGAAAAACTGTTTTTT CASSPSSGIEKLFF
. TRBD2 TRBJ2-1 TRBV3-1/TRBV3-2 TGTGCCAGCAGCCTTTTTACTAGCGAACGGGCCAATGAGCAGTTCTTC CASSLFTSERANEQFF
. . TRBJ2-2 TRBV9 TGTGCCAGCAGCGAGGGGTTCGGGGAGCTGTTTTTT CASSEGFGELFF
. . TRBJ2-4 TRBV27 TGTGCCAGCCGGACAATCAAAAACATTCAGTACTTC CASRTIKNIQYF
. TRBD1 TRBJ2-7 TRBV10-3 TGTGCCATCAGTCCGGGACAGGGGGGCTCCTACGAGCAGTACTTC CAISPGQGGSYEQYF
. . TRBJ2-7 TRBV28 TGTGCCAGCAGTTTTATATCCGGCGAGCAGTACTTC CASSFISGEQYF
. . TRBJ2-7 TRBV18 TGTGCCAGCTCACCAGGTGGGTCTAGTGGCTCCTACGAGCAGTACTTC CASSPGGSSGSYEQYF
. TRBD1 TRBJ2-1 TRBV15 TGTGCCACCAGCAGAGCACCGGGACAGGGGATCGATGAGCAGTTCTTC CATSRAPGQGIDEQFF
once . TRBJ1-2 TRBV5-1 TGCGCCAGCAGCTTGGGCCCCCCGGGGAACCGCTATGGCTACACCTTC CASSLGPPGNRYGYTF
few TRBD1 TRBJ1-2 TRBV7-8 TGTGCCAGCAGCAGTAAACAGGGGTCCAGCGGCTACACCTTC CASSSKQGSSGYTF
. TRBD2 TRBJ2-7 TRBV27 TGTGCCAGCAGCCTCACCCGGACTAGCGGGAGTTACGAGCAGTACTTC CASSLTRTSGSYEQYF
few . TRBJ2-7 TRBV7-9 TGTGCCAGCAGCTTAGATGGCAGCTACGAGCAGTACTTC CASSLDGSYEQYF
. . TRBJ1-5 TRBV23-1 TGCGCCAGCGGGGGGAATCAGCCCCAGCATTTT CASGGNQPQHF
. TRBD1 TRBJ1-2 TRBV3-1/TRBV3-2 TGTGCCAGCAGACTAGACAGGGGAGGTGGCTACACCTTC CASRLDRGGGYTF
. . TRBJ2-4 TRBV7-9 TGTGCCAGCAGCCCTACGGAGGGTCATAGCATTCAGTACTTC CASSPTEGHSIQYF
. . TRBJ2-2 TRBV6-5 TGTGCCAGCAGTCGGACAATCGGGGAGCTGTTTTTT CASSRTIGELFF
. TRBD2 TRBJ2-1 TRBV28 TGTGCCAGCAGTCCCGGGACTAGCGGGAGAGGGGAGCAGTTCTTC CASSPGTSGRGEQFF
. TRBD1 TRBJ1-5 TRBV6-1 TGTGCCAGCAGTGAGACAGGGGGCGGCAACCAGCCCCAGCATTTT CASSETGGGNQPQHF
once TRBD2 TRBJ2-2 TRBV9 TGTGCCAGCAGCACGGGACTATCCACCGGGGAGCTGTTTTTT CASSTGLSTGELFF
. TRBD2 TRBJ2-6 TRBV7-3 TGTGCCAGCAGCCGGACTAGCGGCTCTGGGGCCAACGTCCTGACTTTC CASSRTSGSGANVLTF
. . TRBJ2-1 TRBV20-1 TGCAGTGCTAGACAGGGGAATGAGCAGTTCTTC CSARQGNEQFF